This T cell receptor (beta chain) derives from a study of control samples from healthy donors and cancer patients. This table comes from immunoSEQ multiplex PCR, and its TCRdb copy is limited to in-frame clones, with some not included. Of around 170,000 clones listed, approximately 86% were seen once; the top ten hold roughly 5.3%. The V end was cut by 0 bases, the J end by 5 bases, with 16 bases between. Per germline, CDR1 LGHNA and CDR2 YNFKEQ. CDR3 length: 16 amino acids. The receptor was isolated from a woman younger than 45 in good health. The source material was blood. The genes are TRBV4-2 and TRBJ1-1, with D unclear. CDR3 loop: CASSQEVGQAGTEAFF. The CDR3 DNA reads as TGTGCCAGCAGCCAAGAGGTGGGCCAGGCGGGGACTGAAGCTTTCTTT.